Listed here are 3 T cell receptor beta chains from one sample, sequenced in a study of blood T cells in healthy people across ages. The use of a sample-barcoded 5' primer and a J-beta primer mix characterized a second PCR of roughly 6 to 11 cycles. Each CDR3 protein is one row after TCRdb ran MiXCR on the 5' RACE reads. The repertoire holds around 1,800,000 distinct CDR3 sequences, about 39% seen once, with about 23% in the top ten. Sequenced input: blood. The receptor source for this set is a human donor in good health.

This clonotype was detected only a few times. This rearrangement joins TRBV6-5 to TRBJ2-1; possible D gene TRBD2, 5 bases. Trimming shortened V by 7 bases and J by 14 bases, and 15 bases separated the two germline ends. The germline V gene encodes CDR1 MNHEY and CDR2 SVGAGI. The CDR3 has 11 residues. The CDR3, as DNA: TGTGCCAGCACTTCTGGGGTGCGGGAGTTCTTC. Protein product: CASTSGVREFF.

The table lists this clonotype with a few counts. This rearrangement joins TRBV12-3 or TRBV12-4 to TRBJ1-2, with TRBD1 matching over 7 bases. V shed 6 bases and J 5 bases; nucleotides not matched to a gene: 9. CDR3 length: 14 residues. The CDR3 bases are TGTGCCAGCAGACGGGACAGCTTTAGTTATGGCTACACCTTC. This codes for CASRRDSFSYGYTF.

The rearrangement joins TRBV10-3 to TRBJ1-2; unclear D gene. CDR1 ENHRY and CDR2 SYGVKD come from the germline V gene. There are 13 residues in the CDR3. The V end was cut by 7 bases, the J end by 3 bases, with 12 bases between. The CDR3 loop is CAITLGVDYGYTF. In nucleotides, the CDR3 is TGTGCCATCACCCTGGGAGTGGACTATGGCTACACCTTC.